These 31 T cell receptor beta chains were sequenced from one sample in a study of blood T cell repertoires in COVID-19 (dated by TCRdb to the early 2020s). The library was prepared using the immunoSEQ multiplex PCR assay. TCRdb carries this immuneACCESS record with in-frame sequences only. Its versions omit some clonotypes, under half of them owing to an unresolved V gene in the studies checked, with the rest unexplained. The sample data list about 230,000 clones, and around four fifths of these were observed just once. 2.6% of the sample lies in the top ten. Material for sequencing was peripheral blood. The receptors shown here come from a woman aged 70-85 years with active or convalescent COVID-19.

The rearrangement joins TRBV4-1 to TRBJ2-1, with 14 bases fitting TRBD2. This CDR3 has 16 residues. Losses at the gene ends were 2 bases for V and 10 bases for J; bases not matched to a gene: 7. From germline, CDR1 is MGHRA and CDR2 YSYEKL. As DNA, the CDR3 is TGCGCCAGCAGCCAAAGACTAGCGGGAGGGCCGGGAGAGCAGTTCTTC. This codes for CASSQRLAGGPGEQFF.

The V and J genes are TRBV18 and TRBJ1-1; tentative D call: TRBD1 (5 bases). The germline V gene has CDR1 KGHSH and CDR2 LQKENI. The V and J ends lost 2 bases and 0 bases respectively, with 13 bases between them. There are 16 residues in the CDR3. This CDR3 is CASSPGEWGMNTEAFF. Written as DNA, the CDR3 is TGTGCCAGCTCACCAGGTGAGTGGGGCATGAACACTGAAGCTTTCTTT.

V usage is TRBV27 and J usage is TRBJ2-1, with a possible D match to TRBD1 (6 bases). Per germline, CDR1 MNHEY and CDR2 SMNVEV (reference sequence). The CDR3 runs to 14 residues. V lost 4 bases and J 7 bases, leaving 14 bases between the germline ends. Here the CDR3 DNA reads TGTGCCAGCAGTTCAAACAGGGTGCTGAATGAGCAGTTCTTC. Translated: CASSSNRVLNEQFF.

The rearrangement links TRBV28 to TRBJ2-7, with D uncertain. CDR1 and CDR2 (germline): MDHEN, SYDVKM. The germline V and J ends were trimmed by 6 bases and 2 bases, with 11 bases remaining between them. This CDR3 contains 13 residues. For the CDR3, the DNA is TGTGCCAGCAGGGCAGGAAGCACCTACGAGCAGTACTTC. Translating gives CASRAGSTYEQYF. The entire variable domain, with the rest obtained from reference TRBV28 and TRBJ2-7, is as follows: DVKVTQSSRYLVKRTGEKVFLECVQDMDHENMFWYRQDPGLGLRLIYFSYDVKMKEKGDIPEGYSVSREKKERFSLILESASTNQTSMYLCASRAGSTYEQYFGPGTRLTVT.

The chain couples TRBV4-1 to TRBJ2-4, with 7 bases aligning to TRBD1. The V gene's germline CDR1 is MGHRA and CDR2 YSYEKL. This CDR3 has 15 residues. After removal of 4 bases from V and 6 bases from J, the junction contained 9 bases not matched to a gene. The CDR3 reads CASSRQGMGTNIQYF. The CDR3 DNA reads TGCGCCAGCAGCCGACAGGGAATGGGCACAAACATTCAGTACTTC.

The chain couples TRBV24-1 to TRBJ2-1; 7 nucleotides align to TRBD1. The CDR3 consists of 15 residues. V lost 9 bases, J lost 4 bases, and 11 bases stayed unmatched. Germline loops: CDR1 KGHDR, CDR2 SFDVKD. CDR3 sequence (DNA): TGTGCCACCTCGGTCAAGGGGGCCCCTTACAATGAGCAGTTCTTC. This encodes CATSVKGAPYNEQFF.

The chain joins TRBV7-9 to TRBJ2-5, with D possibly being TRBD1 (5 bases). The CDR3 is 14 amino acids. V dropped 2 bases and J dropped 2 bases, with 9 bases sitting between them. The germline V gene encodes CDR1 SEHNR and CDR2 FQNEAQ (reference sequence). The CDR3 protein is CASSLRGQQETQYF. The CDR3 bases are TGTGCCAGCAGCTTAAGGGGCCAGCAAGAGACCCAGTACTTC.

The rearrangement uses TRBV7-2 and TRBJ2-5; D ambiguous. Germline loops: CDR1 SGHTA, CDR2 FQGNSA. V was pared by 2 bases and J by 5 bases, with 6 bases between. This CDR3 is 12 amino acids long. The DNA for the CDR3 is TGTGCCAGCAGCTTATCGCGGGAGACCCAGTACTTC. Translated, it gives CASSLSRETQYF.

This chain's CDR3 is CASSQLAGNYNEQFF. The CDR3, as DNA: TGCGCCAGCAGCCAATTAGCGGGGAACTACAATGAGCAGTTCTTC. The chain couples TRBV4-3 to TRBJ2-1; 8 bases match TRBD2. V was pared by 2 bases and J by 3 bases, with 3 bases of the junction left unmatched. Per the germline V gene, CDR1 is LGHNA and CDR2 is YSLEER. CDR3 length: 15 residues.

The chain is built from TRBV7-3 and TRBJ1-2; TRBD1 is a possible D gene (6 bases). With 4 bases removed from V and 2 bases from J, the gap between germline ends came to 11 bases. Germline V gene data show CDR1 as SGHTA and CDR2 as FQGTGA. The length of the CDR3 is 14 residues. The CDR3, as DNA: TGTGCCAGCAGCTCGGGACAATTAAACTATGGCTACACCTTC. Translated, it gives CASSSGQLNYGYTF.

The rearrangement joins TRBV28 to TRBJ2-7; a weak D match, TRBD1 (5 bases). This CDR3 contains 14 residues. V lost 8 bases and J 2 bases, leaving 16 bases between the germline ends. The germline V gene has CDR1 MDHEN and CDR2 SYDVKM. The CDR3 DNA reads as TGTGCCAGCGCGATGTTGGACACCGCCTACGAGCAGTACTTC. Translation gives CASAMLDTAYEQYF.

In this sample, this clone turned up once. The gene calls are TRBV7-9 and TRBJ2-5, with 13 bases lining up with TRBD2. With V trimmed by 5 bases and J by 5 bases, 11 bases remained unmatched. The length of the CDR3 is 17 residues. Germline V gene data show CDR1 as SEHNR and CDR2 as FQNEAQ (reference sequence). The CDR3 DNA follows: TGTGCCAGCAGCCCTAGGACTAGCGGGGGCCCACCGGAGACCCAGTACTTC. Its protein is CASSPRTSGGPPETQYF.

CDR3: CASSQGGQGAVYEQYF. The CDR3 coding sequence is TGTGCCAGCAGCCAAGGGGGACAGGGGGCGGTATACGAGCAGTACTTC. V gene TRBV4-2 combines with J gene TRBJ2-7; 12 nucleotides match TRBD1. Germline CDR1 is LGHNA and CDR2 is YNFKEQ. Trimming cost V 1 base and J 4 bases; bases outside gene matches: 5. The CDR3 sequence is 16 residues long.

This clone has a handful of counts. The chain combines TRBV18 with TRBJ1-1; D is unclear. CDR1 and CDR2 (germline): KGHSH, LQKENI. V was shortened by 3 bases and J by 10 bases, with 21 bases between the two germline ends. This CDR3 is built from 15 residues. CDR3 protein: CASSPTYEAAGGAFF. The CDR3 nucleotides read TGTGCCAGCTCACCCACGTACGAGGCGGCCGGTGGAGCTTTCTTT.

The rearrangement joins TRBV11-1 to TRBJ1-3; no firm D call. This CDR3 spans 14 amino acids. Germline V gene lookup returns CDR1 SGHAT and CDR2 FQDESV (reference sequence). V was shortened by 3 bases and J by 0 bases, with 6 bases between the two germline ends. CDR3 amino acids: CASSFFNSGNTIYF. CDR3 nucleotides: TGTGCCAGCAGCTTTTTCAACTCTGGAAACACCATATATTTT.

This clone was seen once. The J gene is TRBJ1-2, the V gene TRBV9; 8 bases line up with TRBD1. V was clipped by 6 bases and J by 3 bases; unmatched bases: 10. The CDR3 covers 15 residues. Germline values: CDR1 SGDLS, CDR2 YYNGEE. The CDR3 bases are TGTGCCAGCAACCGACTCCCACAGGGGGACTATGGCTACACCTTC. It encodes CASNRLPQGDYGYTF.

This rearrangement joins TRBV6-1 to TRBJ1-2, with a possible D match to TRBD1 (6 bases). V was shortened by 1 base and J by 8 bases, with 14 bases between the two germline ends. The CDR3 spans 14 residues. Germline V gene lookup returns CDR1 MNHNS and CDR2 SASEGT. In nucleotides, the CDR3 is TGTGCCAGCAGTGAAGGCAGGGGAAAGGACGGCTACACCTTC. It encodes CASSEGRGKDGYTF.

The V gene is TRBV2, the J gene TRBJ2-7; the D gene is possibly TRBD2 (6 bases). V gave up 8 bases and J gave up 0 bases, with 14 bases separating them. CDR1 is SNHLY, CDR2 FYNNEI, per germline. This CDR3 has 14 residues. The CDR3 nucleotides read TGTGCCAGCCCGACGGGGGTCAGCTCCTACGAGCAGTACTTC. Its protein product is CASPTGVSSYEQYF.

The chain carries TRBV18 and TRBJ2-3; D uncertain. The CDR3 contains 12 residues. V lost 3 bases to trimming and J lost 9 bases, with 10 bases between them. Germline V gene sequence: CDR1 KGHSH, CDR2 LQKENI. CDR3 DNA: TGTGCCAGCTCACCTCCGGGTCGGACGCAGTATTTT. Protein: CASSPPGRTQYF.

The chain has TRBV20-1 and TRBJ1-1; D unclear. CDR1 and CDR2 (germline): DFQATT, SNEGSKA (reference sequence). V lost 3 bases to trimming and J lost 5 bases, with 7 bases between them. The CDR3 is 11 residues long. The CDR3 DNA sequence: TGCAGTGCTAGGGGCGCGACTGAAGCTTTCTTT. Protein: CSARGATEAFF.

The CDR3 sequence: CASSPSSYEQYF. In nucleotides, the CDR3 is TGTGCCAGCAGCCCCAGCTCCTACGAGCAGTACTTC. The chain uses TRBV27 and TRBJ2-7, with D unresolved. Between the trimmed V and J ends, which lost 6 bases and 0 bases, there was a span of 6 bases. CDR1 and CDR2 from the germline V gene are MNHEY and SMNVEV (reference sequence). CDR3 length equals 12 residues.

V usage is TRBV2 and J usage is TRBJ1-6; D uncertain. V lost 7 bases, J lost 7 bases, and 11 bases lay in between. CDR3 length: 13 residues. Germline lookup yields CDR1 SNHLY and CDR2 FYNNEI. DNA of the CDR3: TGTGCCAGCACAAGTCTGGGCAATTCACCCCTCCACTTT. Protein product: CASTSLGNSPLHF.

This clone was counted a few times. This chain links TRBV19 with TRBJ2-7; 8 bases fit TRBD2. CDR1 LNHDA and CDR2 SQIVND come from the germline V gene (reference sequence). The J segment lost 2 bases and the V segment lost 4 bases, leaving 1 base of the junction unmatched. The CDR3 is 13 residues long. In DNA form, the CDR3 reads TGTGCCAGTAGTAACGGGAGGGCCTACGAGCAGTACTTC. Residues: CASSNGRAYEQYF.

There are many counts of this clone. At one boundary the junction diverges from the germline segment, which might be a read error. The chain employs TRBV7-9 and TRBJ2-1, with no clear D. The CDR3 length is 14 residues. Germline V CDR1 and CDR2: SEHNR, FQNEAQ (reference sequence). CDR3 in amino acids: CASRLDEQYNEQFF. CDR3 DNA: TGTGCCAGCAGGTTAGACGAACAGTACAATGAGCAGTTCTTC. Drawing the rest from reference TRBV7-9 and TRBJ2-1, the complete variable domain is DTGVSQNPRHKITKRGQNVTFRCDPISEHNRLYWYRQTLGQGPEFLTYFQNEAQLEKSRLLSDRFSAERPKGSFSTLEIQRTEQGDSAMYLCASRLDEQYNEQFFGPGTRLTVL.

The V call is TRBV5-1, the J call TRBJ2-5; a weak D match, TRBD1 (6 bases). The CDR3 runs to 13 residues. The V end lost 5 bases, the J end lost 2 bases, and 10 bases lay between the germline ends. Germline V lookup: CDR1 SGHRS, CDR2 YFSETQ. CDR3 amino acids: CASSYRAQETQYF. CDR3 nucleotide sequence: TGCGCCAGCAGTTACAGGGCGCAAGAGACCCAGTACTTC.

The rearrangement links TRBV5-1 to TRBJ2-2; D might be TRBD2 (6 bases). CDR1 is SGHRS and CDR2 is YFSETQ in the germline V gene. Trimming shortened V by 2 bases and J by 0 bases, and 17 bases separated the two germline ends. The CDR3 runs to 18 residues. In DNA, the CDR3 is TGCGCCAGCAGCTTTAGGGGTGCCCAGCGGGCGAACACCGGGGAGCTGTTTTTT. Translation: CASSFRGAQRANTGELFF. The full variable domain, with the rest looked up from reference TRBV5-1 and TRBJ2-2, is KAGVTQTPRYLIKTRGQQVTLSCSPISGHRSVSWYQQTPGQGLQFLFEYFSETQRNKGNFPGRFSGRQFSNSRSEMNVSTLELGDSALYLCASSFRGAQRANTGELFFGEGSRLTVL.

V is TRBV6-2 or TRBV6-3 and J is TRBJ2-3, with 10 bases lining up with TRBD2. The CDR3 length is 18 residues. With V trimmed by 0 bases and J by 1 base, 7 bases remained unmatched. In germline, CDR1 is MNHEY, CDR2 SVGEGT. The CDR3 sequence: CASSYSPLAGVRTDTQYF. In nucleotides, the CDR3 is TGTGCCAGCAGTTACTCTCCCCTAGCGGGGGTGCGCACAGATACGCAGTATTTT.

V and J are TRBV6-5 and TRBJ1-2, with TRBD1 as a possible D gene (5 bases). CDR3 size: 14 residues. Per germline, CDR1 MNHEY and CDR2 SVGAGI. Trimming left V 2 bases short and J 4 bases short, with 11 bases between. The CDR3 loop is CASSYESRGYGYTF. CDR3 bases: TGTGCCAGCAGTTACGAGTCTAGGGGCTATGGCTACACCTTC.

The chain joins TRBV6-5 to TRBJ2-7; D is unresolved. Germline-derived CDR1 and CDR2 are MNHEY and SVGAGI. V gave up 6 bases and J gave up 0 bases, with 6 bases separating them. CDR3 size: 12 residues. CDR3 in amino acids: CASRGSSYEQYF. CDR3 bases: TGTGCCAGCAGGGGCAGCTCCTACGAGCAGTACTTC.

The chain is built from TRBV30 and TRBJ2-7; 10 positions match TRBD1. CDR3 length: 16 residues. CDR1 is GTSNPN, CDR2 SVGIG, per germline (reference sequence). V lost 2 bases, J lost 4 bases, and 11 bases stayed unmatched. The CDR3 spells CAWSPRRGQGMYEQYF. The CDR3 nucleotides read TGTGCCTGGAGTCCAAGGCGGGGACAGGGGATGTACGAGCAGTACTTC.

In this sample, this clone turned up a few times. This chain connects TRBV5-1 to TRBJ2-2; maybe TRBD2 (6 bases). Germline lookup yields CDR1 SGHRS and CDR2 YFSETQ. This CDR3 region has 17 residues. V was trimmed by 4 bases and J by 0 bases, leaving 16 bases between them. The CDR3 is CASSPQGGTSNTGELFF. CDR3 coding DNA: TGCGCCAGCAGCCCCCAAGGAGGGACCTCGAACACCGGGGAGCTGTTTTTT.